This entry lists 22 T cell receptor beta chains sequenced from one sample in a study of blood T cell repertoires in COVID-19. Using immunoSEQ multiplex PCR, the repertoire was profiled, and TCRdb retains in-frame clones only, with some absent. This table holds more than 120,000 clones, just under 90% found once. Sequencing input: peripheral blood. These receptor sequences come from a woman in her 50s with active or convalescent COVID-19.

The chain uses TRBV29-1 and TRBJ1-1, with D perhaps matching TRBD1 (5 bases). The CDR3 runs to 13 residues. Germline V gives CDR1 SQVTM, CDR2 ANQGSEA. The V end was cut by 6 bases, the J end by 6 bases, with 17 bases between. CDR3 loop: CSVDRGGFAEAFF. As DNA, the CDR3 is TGCAGCGTCGACCGGGGGGGGTTCGCTGAAGCTTTCTTT.

The rearrangement joins TRBV7-6 to TRBJ2-2; 10 bases align to TRBD2. Looked up from germline, CDR1 is SGHVS and CDR2 is FNYEAQ. The CDR3 is made up of 17 amino acids. V dropped 1 base and J dropped 3; count of bases not matched to a gene: 5. DNA for the CDR3: TGTGCCAGCAGCTTAGAGATTGGACTAGCGGACACCGGGGAGCTGTTTTTT. Translation gives CASSLEIGLADTGELFF.

This clone was recorded only once. The rearrangement joins TRBV30 to TRBJ2-7; D is perhaps TRBD2 (5 bases). Germline V gene data show CDR1 as GTSNPN and CDR2 as SVGIG (reference sequence). This CDR3 is built from 16 residues. The ends were cut back, 0 bases at V and 6 bases at J, with 21 bases in the middle. Written as DNA, the CDR3 is TGTGCCTGGAGTGTTCAAGGTGCGCGACTACTACTCGAGCAGTACTTC. This translates into CAWSVQGARLLLEQYF.

This sequence joins TRBV5-8 and TRBJ2-2; 8 bases match TRBD1. Looked up from germline, CDR1 is SGHTS and CDR2 is YDEGEE. The CDR3 extends over 16 amino acids. J lost 5 bases, V lost 4 bases, and 10 bases had no gene match. CDR3 residues: CASSLRTGSETGELFF. The CDR3, as DNA: TGTGCCAGCAGCCTAAGGACAGGGTCAGAAACCGGGGAGCTGTTTTTT.

V gene TRBV19 combines with J gene TRBJ2-7, with D perhaps matching TRBD2 (6 bases). The CDR3 is 13 residues long. Trimming removed 5 bases at V and 4 bases at J, with 12 bases between. The germline V gene encodes CDR1 LNHDA and CDR2 SQIVND (reference sequence). This chain's CDR3 is CASSSSAGYEQYF. In nucleotides, the CDR3 is TGTGCCAGTAGTTCTAGCGCCGGATACGAGCAGTACTTC.

This clone was counted a single time. The V and J genes are TRBV3-1 (or the pseudogene TRBV3-2) and TRBJ2-6, with TRBD1 identical over 8 bases. The trim removed 4 bases at V and 0 bases at J, leaving 8 bases unmatched. CDR1 and CDR2 (germline): LGHDT, YNNKEL (reference sequence). The CDR3 length is 18 residues. CDR3 nucleotides: TGTGCCAGCAGCCGACGGGGACAGGCACGCTCTGGGGCCAACGTCCTGACTTTC. Encoded protein: CASSRRGQARSGANVLTF.

V gene TRBV4-3 combines with J gene TRBJ1-2; D is perhaps TRBD1 (6 bases). The CDR3 consists of 16 residues. V was trimmed by 0 bases and J by 6 bases, leaving 17 bases between them. Germline V CDR1 and CDR2: LGHNA, YSLEER. CDR3 in DNA: TGCGCCAGCAGCCAAGATGCCATAAACAGGGAGAATGGCTACACCTTC. As protein: CASSQDAINRENGYTF.

In DNA form, the CDR3 reads TGTGCCAGCAGGGGCGGGAGCTTTGGCACCGGGGAGCTGTTTTTT. It codes for CASRGGSFGTGELFF. V is TRBV3-1 (or the pseudogene TRBV3-2) and J is TRBJ2-2; 7 nucleotides align to TRBD2. CDR3 size: 15 residues. Trimming removed 6 bases from V and 4 bases from J; junction bases left unmatched: 8. Germline CDR1 is LGHDT and CDR2 is YNNKEL (reference sequence).

This clone was found once. The CDR3 DNA sequence: TGTGCCAGCAGGGTTATAGAGGGCAACGTCCTGACTTTC. Translation: CASRVIEGNVLTF. The chain joins TRBV11-2 to TRBJ2-6; tentative D call: TRBD2 (5 bases). Germline V gives CDR1 SGHAT, CDR2 FQNNGV. The V and J ends lost 6 bases and 9 bases respectively, with 12 bases between them. The CDR3 contains 13 residues.

The chain combines TRBV19 with TRBJ1-5, with D unclear. The CDR3 spans 17 residues. Trimming pared 7 bases from V and 2 bases from J, leaving 21 bases between. Germline CDR1 is LNHDA and CDR2 is SQIVND (reference sequence). The CDR3 region has the DNA TGTGCCAGTATGTCCGTAAGTCACCTAACTGGCAATCAGCCCCAGCATTTT. Translated, it gives CASMSVSHLTGNQPQHF.

This chain connects TRBV9 to TRBJ2-2; D uncertain. Germline V gene data show CDR1 as SGDLS and CDR2 as YYNGEE. The CDR3 has 14 residues. With 0 bases removed from V and 5 bases from J, the gap between germline ends came to 8 bases. CDR3 sequence reads: CASSVGTDTGELFF. The CDR3 DNA follows: TGTGCCAGCAGCGTAGGAACAGATACCGGGGAGCTGTTTTTT.

The CDR3 DNA reads as TGTGCCAGCAGCCAACAGGGCGCGTACGAGCAGTACTTC. Translating it yields CASSQQGAYEQYF. The chain joins TRBV7-2 to TRBJ2-7; possibly TRBD1 for D (6 bases). There are 13 residues in the CDR3. Trimming cost V 5 bases and J 4 bases, with 12 bases left between them. Germline V CDR1 and CDR2: SGHTA, FQGNSA.

V is TRBV6-6 and J is TRBJ1-5; the match to TRBD1 covers 8 bases. Trimming cost V 4 bases and J 0 bases; bases outside gene matches: 2. This CDR3 is 15 amino acids long. Germline V CDR1 and CDR2: MNHNY, SVGAGI (reference sequence). The CDR3 sequence: CASSLTGDSNQPQHF. CDR3 DNA: TGTGCCAGCAGTTTGACAGGGGATAGCAATCAGCCCCAGCATTTT.

This clone was seen only once. V and J are TRBV27 and TRBJ1-5, with 9 bases lining up with TRBD1. CDR3 length equals 15 residues. V shed 2 bases, J shed 6 bases, and the junction held 5 bases outside the gene matches. Germline values: CDR1 MNHEY, CDR2 SMNVEV (reference sequence). CDR3 loop: CASSLGGQGRQPQHF. The CDR3 region has the DNA TGTGCCAGCAGTTTAGGGGGACAGGGTCGTCAGCCCCAGCATTTT.

The chain combines TRBV2 with TRBJ2-7, with D possibly TRBD2 on 6 matching bases. From germline, CDR1 is SNHLY and CDR2 FYNNEI. CDR3 length: 15 residues. The V gene lost 3 bases and the J gene lost 3 bases, with 15 bases spanning the gap. CDR3 amino acids: CASSDMGGGFYEQYF. CDR3 nucleotides: TGTGCCAGCAGTGATATGGGGGGAGGATTCTACGAGCAGTACTTC. Variable domain in full (rest from reference TRBV2 and TRBJ2-7): EPEVTQTPSHQVTQMGQEVILRCVPISNHLYFYWYRQILGQKVEFLVSFYNNEISEKSEIFDDQFSVERPDGSNFTLKIRSTKLEDSAMYFCASSDMGGGFYEQYFGPGTRLTVT.

This chain uses TRBV11-2 with TRBJ1-2; 7 bases match TRBD1. Germline CDR1 and CDR2: SGHAT and FQNNGV. V was clipped by 3 bases and J by 1 base; unmatched bases: 8. The CDR3 consists of 16 residues. In DNA form, the CDR3 reads TGTGCCAGCAGCTTCTCCGGGACAGACCTTAACTATGGCTACACCTTC. Protein product: CASSFSGTDLNYGYTF.

This chain links TRBV13 with TRBJ1-1; 8 bases match TRBD1. V lost 5 bases, J lost 0 bases, and 5 bases stayed unmatched. The germline gives CDR1 PRHDT, CDR2 FYEKMQ (reference sequence). There are 15 residues in the CDR3. The DNA of the CDR3 is TGTGCCAGCAGCATCAGGGGGCCCATGAACACTGAAGCTTTCTTT. Amino acid sequence: CASSIRGPMNTEAFF.

The chain links TRBV27 to TRBJ1-5; D ambiguous. CDR1 MNHEY and CDR2 SMNVEV come from the germline V gene (reference sequence). This CDR3 spans 14 amino acids. V was pared by 0 bases and J by 6 bases, with 9 bases between. CDR3 protein: CASSLSGSRQPQHF. CDR3 in DNA: TGTGCCAGCAGTTTATCGGGGAGTCGTCAGCCCCAGCATTTT.

The V and J genes are TRBV11-3 and TRBJ2-5; 8 nucleotides align to TRBD1. V was pared by 5 bases and J by 2 bases, with 7 bases of the junction left unmatched. Germline CDR1 SGHNT, CDR2 YENEEA. This CDR3 spans 15 amino acids. The CDR3 DNA reads TGTGCCAGCAGCCGTTCCGACAGGGGACAAGAGACCCAGTACTTC. It yields the protein CASSRSDRGQETQYF. The full variable domain, in which reference TRBV11-3 and TRBJ2-5 provide the parts outside the CDR3, is EAGVVQSPRYKIIEKKQPVAFWCNPISGHNTLYWYLQNLGQGPELLIRYENEEAVDDSQLPKDRFSAERLKGVDSTLKIQPAELGDSAVYLCASSRSDRGQETQYFGPGTRLLVL.

A note on this clone: This sample includes further DNA sequences coding for the same CDR3. The chain employs TRBV7-2 and TRBJ1-1; tentatively, D is TRBD1 (5 bases). Germline CDR1 is SGHTA and CDR2 is FQGNSA. This CDR3 contains 15 residues. With 1 base removed from V and 0 bases from J, the gap between germline ends came to 9 bases. CDR3 sequence: CASSLGSGMNTEAFF. Written as DNA, the CDR3 is TGTGCCAGCAGCTTAGGCTCAGGGATGAACACTGAAGCTTTCTTT.

This chain connects TRBV5-1 to TRBJ1-5; the D is unclear. CDR1 is SGHRS and CDR2 is YFSETQ in the germline V gene. The CDR3 consists of 15 residues. V lost 0 bases and J lost 0, with 7 bases in between. This CDR3 reads CASSLGSGSNQPQHF. The CDR3 DNA is TGCGCCAGCAGCTTGGGGTCAGGTAGCAATCAGCCCCAGCATTTT.

The chain employs TRBV5-1 and TRBJ1-4; a possible D gene is TRBD1 (6 bases). V lost 2 bases, J lost 3 bases, and 11 bases lay in between. There are 15 residues in the CDR3. Germline CDR1 is SGHRS and CDR2 is YFSETQ. The CDR3 reads CASSLTGTSNEKLFF. In DNA, the CDR3 is TGCGCCAGCAGCTTAACAGGGACCTCTAATGAAAAACTGTTTTTT.